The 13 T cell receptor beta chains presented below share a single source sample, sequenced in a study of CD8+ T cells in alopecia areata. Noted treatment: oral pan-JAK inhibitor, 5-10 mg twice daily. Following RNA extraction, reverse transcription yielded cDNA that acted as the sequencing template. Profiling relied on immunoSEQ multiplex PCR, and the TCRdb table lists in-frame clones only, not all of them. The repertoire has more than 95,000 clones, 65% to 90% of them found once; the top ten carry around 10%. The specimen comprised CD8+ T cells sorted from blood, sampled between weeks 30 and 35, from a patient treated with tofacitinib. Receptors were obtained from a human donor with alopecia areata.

The CDR3 reads CATSISGTGVYEQYF. CDR3 in DNA: TGTGCCACCAGCATATCCGGGACAGGGGTCTACGAGCAGTACTTC. This chain links TRBV15 with TRBJ2-7; 10 bases agree with TRBD1. The junction had 6 bases not matched to a gene; V was cut back by 4 bases and J by 3 bases. CDR1 and CDR2 (germline): LNHNV, YYDKDF (reference sequence). The CDR3 is 15 amino acids. Looking up the rest from reference TRBV15 and TRBJ2-7 gives the full variable domain: DAMVIQNPRYQVTQFGKPVTLSCSQTLNHNVMYWYQQKSSQAPKLLFHYYDKDFNNEADTPDNFQSRRPNTSFCFLDIRSPGLGDTAMYLCATSISGTGVYEQYFGPGTRLTVT.

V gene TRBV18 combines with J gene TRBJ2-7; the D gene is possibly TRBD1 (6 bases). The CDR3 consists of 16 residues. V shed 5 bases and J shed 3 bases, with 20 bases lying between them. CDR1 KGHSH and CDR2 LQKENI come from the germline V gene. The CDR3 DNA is TGTGCCAGCTCATCCCCGCCGGGACATCGAGTCTACGAGCAGTACTTC. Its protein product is CASSSPPGHRVYEQYF.

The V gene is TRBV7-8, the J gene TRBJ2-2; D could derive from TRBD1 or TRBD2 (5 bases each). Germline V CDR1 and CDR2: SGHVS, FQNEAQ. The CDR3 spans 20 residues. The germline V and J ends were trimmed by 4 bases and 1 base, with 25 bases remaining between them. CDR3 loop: CASSSGLGPRGNRNTGELFF. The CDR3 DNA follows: TGTGCCAGCAGCTCGGGGTTGGGACCCCGTGGTAACAGGAACACCGGGGAGCTGTTTTTT.

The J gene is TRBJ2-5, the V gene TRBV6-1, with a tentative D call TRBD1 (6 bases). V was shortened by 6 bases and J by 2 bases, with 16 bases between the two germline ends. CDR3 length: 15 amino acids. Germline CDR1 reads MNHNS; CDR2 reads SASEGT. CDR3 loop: CASSQGTTSQETQYF. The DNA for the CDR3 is TGTGCCAGCAGCCAGGGGACAACCAGTCAAGAGACCCAGTACTTC.

CDR3 nucleotides: TGCGCCAGCAGCTTGACAATTTCGAACACTGAAGCTTTCTTT. This translates into CASSLTISNTEAFF. The chain joins TRBV5-1 to TRBJ1-1; D not certain. The CDR3 loop spans 14 amino acids. CDR1 and CDR2 (germline): SGHRS, YFSETQ. V was trimmed by 1 base and J by 1 base, leaving 8 bases between them.

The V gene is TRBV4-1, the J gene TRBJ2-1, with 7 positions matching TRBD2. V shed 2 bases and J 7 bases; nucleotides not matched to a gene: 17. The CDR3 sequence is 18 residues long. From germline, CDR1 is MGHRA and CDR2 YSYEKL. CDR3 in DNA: TGCGCCAGCAGCCAAAACCCTGGGACTACCTCACCAGGTAATGAGCAGTTCTTC. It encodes CASSQNPGTTSPGNEQFF.

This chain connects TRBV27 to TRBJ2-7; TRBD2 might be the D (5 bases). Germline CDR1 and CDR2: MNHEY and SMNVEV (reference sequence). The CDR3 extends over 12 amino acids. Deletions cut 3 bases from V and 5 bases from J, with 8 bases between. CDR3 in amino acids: CASSFPGNEQYF. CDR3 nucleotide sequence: TGTGCCAGCAGTTTTCCGGGGAACGAGCAGTACTTC.

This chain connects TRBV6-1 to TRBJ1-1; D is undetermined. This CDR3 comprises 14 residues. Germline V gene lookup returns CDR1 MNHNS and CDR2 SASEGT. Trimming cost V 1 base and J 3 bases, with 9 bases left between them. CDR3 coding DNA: TGTGCCAGCAGTGAAGAGGCAGTCTACACTGAAGCTTTCTTT. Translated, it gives CASSEEAVYTEAFF.

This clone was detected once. The CDR3 DNA reads TGTGCCAGCAGCGTTGAGGGGGCGGCATTCAGCTCCTACAATGAGCAGTTCTTC. Its protein is CASSVEGAAFSSYNEQFF. The chain links TRBV14 to TRBJ2-1; TRBD1 aligns across 7 bases. Germline CDR1 reads SGHDN; CDR2 reads FVKESK. The CDR3 extends over 18 amino acids. V shed 5 bases and J 0 bases; nucleotides not matched to a gene: 13.

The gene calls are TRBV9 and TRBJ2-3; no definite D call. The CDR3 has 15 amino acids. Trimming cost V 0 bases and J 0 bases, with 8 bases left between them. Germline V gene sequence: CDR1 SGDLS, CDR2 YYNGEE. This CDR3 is CASSVGGSSTDTQYF. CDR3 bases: TGTGCCAGCAGCGTAGGGGGATCTAGCACAGATACGCAGTATTTT.

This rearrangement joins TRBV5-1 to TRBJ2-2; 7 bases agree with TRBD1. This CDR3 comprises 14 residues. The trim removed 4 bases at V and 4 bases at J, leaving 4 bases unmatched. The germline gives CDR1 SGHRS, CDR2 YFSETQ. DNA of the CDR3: TGCGCCAGCAGCGTCGACAGGGCCACCGGGGAGCTGTTTTTT. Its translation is CASSVDRATGELFF.

CDR3: CSVVADAYNEQFF. The CDR3 nucleotides are TGCAGCGTTGTCGCGGACGCCTACAATGAGCAGTTCTTC. The chain joins TRBV29-1 to TRBJ2-1; no clear D. V was trimmed by 4 bases and J by 2 bases, leaving 9 bases between them. The CDR3 is made up of 13 amino acids. Germline values: CDR1 SQVTM, CDR2 ANQGSEA.

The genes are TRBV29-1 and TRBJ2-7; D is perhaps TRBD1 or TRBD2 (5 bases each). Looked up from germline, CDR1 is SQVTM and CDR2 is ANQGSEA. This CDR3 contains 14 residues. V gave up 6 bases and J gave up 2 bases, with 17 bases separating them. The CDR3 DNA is TGCAGCGTGGGGGAGACGGACGGGGCCTACGAGCAGTACTTC. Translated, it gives CSVGETDGAYEQYF.